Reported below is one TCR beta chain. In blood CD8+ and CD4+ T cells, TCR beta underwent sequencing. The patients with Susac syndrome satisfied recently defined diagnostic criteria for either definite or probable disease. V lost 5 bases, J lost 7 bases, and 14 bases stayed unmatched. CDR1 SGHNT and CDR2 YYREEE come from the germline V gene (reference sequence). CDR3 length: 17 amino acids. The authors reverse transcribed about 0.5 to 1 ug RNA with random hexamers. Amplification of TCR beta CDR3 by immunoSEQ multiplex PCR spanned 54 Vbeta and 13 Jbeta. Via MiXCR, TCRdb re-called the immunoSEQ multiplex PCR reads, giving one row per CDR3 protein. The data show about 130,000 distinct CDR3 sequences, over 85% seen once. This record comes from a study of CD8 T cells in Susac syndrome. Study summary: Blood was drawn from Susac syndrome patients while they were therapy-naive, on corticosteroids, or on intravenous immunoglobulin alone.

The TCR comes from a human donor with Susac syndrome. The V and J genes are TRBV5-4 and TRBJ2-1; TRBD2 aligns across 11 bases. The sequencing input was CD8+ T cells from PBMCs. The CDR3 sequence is CASSPLLAGVSKNEQFF. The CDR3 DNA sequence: TGTGCCAGCAGTCCTCTACTAGCGGGGGTATCCAAGAATGAGCAGTTCTTC.